The 20 T cell receptor beta chains below were found in one sample sequenced in a study of response to subunit inactivated influenza vaccine. TCRdb itself ran the RT-PCR reads through MiXCR, one entry per CDR3 protein. The table has 650,000 to 800,000 distinct CDR3 sequences, more than 11% seen once. The sample in question was PBMCs from blood, obtained 14 to 15 days before vaccination. These receptors all stem from a man aged 50-59 years who received an inactivated influenza vaccine.

This clonotype has only one observation. V is TRBV6-1 and J is TRBJ1-6; D is unclear. V was cut by 5 bases and J by 1 base, with 9 bases left in between. Germline V gives CDR1 MNHNS, CDR2 SASEGT. This CDR3 is 15 amino acids long. The CDR3 loop reads CASSNEGSYNSPLHF. The CDR3 DNA reads as TGTGCCAGCAGTAATGAGGGATCCTATAATTCACCCCTCCACTTT.

This chain connects TRBV28 to TRBJ2-3; no clear D gene. The CDR3 is 18 residues long. From germline, CDR1 is MDHEN and CDR2 SYDVKM. Between the trimmed V and J ends, which lost 5 bases and 4 bases, there was a span of 25 bases. Here the CDR3 reads CASSESIQVARSADTQYF. The CDR3 bases are TGTGCCAGCAGTGAATCTATTCAGGTCGCCAGGAGCGCAGATACGCAGTATTTT.

The chain is built from TRBV10-3 and TRBJ2-7; TRBD2 matches at 7 bases. The CDR3 is 15 amino acids. J was trimmed by 0 bases and V by 0 bases; bases with no gene match: 2. Germline values: CDR1 ENHRY, CDR2 SYGVKD. The CDR3, as DNA: TGTGCCATCAGTGAGTCGGGGGGGAGCTCCTACGAGCAGTACTTC. Protein sequence: CAISESGGSSYEQYF.

This clonotype came up a few times. The chain combines TRBV4-2 with TRBJ1-5; 8 bases agree with TRBD1. Per germline, CDR1 LGHNA and CDR2 YNFKEQ. The CDR3 runs to 18 residues. Trimming cost V 5 bases and J 0 bases; bases outside gene matches: 12. CDR3 nucleotides: TGTGCCAGCAGCGCCCACGGGACAGGTCTTTCTAGCAATCAGCCCCAGCATTTT. Protein: CASSAHGTGLSSNQPQHF.

This clonotype was seen a single time. The rearrangement links TRBV2 to TRBJ1-5; TRBD1 might be the D (6 bases). Trimming left V 7 bases short and J 6 bases short, with 19 bases between. CDR1 SNHLY and CDR2 FYNNEI come from the germline V gene. The CDR3 is 15 residues long. The DNA of the CDR3 is TGTGCCAGCACATCAGGGGTTCAAGGCATTCAGCCCCAGCATTTT. Encoded protein: CASTSGVQGIQPQHF.

The gene calls are TRBV6-4 and TRBJ1-3; D may be TRBD1 (5 bases). The V gene's germline CDR1 is MRHNA and CDR2 SNTAGT. V was pared by 5 bases and J by 2 bases, with 25 bases between. The length of the CDR3 is 19 residues. The CDR3 reads CASSHLPWGGTKAGNTIYF. DNA of the CDR3: TGTGCCAGCAGTCACCTTCCGTGGGGGGGAACAAAAGCTGGAAACACCATATATTTT.

This clonotype was seen a few times. This sequence joins TRBV9 and TRBJ2-7; D is undetermined. This CDR3 is 14 amino acids long. V was pared by 1 base and J by 5 bases, with 13 bases between. Germline values: CDR1 SGDLS, CDR2 YYNGEE. The CDR3 sequence is CASSVSNRAHEQYF. The CDR3 region has the DNA TGTGCCAGCAGCGTATCCAACCGAGCCCACGAGCAGTACTTC.

This clonotype was seen more than once but under ten times. The chain has TRBV19 and TRBJ1-1; maybe TRBD1 (6 bases). The CDR3 runs to 15 residues. V shed 6 bases and J shed 2 bases, with 16 bases lying between them. Germline CDR1 LNHDA, CDR2 SQIVND (reference sequence). The CDR3 DNA follows: TGTGCCAGTAGCCCCCGACAGGACGTCAACACTGAAGCTTTCTTT. This sequence encodes CASSPRQDVNTEAFF.

The chain links TRBV29-1 to TRBJ2-1; perhaps D is TRBD1 or TRBD2 (6 bases each). This CDR3 region has 16 residues. The V end was cut by 4 bases, the J end by 6 bases, with 22 bases between. Germline V gene data show CDR1 as SQVTM and CDR2 as ANQGSEA. CDR3 coding DNA: TGCAGCGTTGGACACTCGGGGGCAGGGTATAGCAATGAGCAGTTCTTC. Protein: CSVGHSGAGYSNEQFF.

There are a few counts of this clonotype. The chain has TRBV20-1 and TRBJ2-1; D may be TRBD2 (5 bases). Germline V gene lookup returns CDR1 DFQATT and CDR2 SNEGSKA (reference sequence). The V end lost 0 bases, the J end lost 9 bases, and 12 bases lay between the germline ends. The CDR3 totals 13 residues. CDR3 residues: CSARDLGESEQFF. The CDR3 coding sequence is TGCAGTGCTAGAGATTTGGGAGAGAGTGAGCAGTTCTTC.

This clonotype was counted between two and nine times. The V call is TRBV3-1, the J call TRBJ2-7, with D hard to call. CDR3 length: 14 residues. Between the trimmed V and J ends, which lost 4 bases and 5 bases, there was a span of 15 bases. Germline V gene data show CDR1 as LGHDT and CDR2 as YNNKEL (reference sequence). The CDR3 nucleotides read TGTGCCAGCAGCCGGCACCGGACCTCGCACGAGCAGTACTTC. Translation: CASSRHRTSHEQYF.

This chain connects TRBV2 to TRBJ2-3; tentatively, D is TRBD1 or TRBD2 (6 bases each). CDR3 length: 12 residues. V lost 1 base to trimming and J lost 11 bases, with 10 bases between them. Germline assignment: CDR1 SNHLY and CDR2 FYNNEI. In nucleotides, the CDR3 is TGTGCCAGCAGTGAAGAACGGGGGCGGCAGTATTTT. Its protein product is CASSEERGRQYF. Full variable domain (rest looked up from reference TRBV2 and TRBJ2-3): EPEVTQTPSHQVTQMGQEVILRCVPISNHLYFYWYRQILGQKVEFLVSFYNNEISEKSEIFDDQFSVERPDGSNFTLKIRSTKLEDSAMYFCASSEERGRQYFGPGTRLTVL.

V usage is TRBV2 and J usage is TRBJ1-1, with D perhaps matching TRBD1 (6 bases). CDR3 size: 12 residues. Germline CDR1 is SNHLY and CDR2 is FYNNEI. The V end was cut by 7 bases, the J end by 6 bases, with 12 bases between. The CDR3 reads CASNQGTAEAFF. CDR3 nucleotides: TGTGCCAGCAACCAGGGGACGGCTGAAGCTTTCTTT. The entire variable domain, with the rest obtained from reference TRBV2 and TRBJ1-1, is as follows: EPEVTQTPSHQVTQMGQEVILRCVPISNHLYFYWYRQILGQKVEFLVSFYNNEISEKSEIFDDQFSVERPDGSNFTLKIRSTKLEDSAMYFCASNQGTAEAFFGQGTRLTVV.

The chain recombines TRBV28 with TRBJ2-3, with 8 bases that match TRBD2. The CDR3 extends over 13 amino acids. The germline gives CDR1 MDHEN, CDR2 SYDVKM. J lost 4 bases, V lost 8 bases, and 5 bases had no gene match. In DNA form, the CDR3 reads TGTGCCAGCGGACTAGCAGACGCAGATACGCAGTATTTT. This codes for CASGLADADTQYF.

The chain carries TRBV7-2 and TRBJ2-7; D not resolved. CDR1 is SGHTA, CDR2 FQGNSA, per germline. The V gene lost 5 bases and the J gene lost 2 bases, with 13 bases spanning the gap. The CDR3 is made up of 14 amino acids. Here the CDR3 DNA reads TGTGCCAGCAGCACCCCGTCGATCCCCTACGAGCAGTACTTC. This gives the protein CASSTPSIPYEQYF. Looking up the rest from reference TRBV7-2 and TRBJ2-7 gives the full variable domain: GAGVSQSPSNKVTEKGKDVELRCDPISGHTALYWYRQSLGQGLEFLIYFQGNSAPDKSGLPSDRFSAERTGGSVSTLTIQRTQQEDSAVYLCASSTPSIPYEQYFGPGTRLTVT.

The chain is built from TRBV19 and TRBJ1-4; 8 positions match TRBD1. The trim removed 6 bases at V and 1 base at J, leaving 7 bases unmatched. The CDR3 loop spans 16 amino acids. The germline V gene has CDR1 LNHDA and CDR2 SQIVND (reference sequence). As DNA, the CDR3 is TGTGCCAGTAGCACGACAGGGGTGGGAACTAATGAAAAACTGTTTTTT. It encodes CASSTTGVGTNEKLFF. Full variable domain (outside the CDR3, taken from reference TRBV19 and TRBJ1-4): DGGITQSPKYLFRKEGQNVTLSCEQNLNHDAMYWYRQDPGQGLRLIYYSQIVNDFQKGDIAEGYSVSREKKESFPLTVTSAQKNPTAFYLCASSTTGVGTNEKLFFGSGTQLSVL.

The table lists this clonotype with a few counts. The J gene is TRBJ1-5, the V gene TRBV10-3; the match to TRBD1 covers 7 bases. Germline V gives CDR1 ENHRY, CDR2 SYGVKD. The CDR3 has 12 residues. The V segment lost 10 bases and the J segment 7 bases; nucleotides outside the gene matches: 7. CDR3 amino acids: CASRTGDQPQHF. The CDR3, as DNA: TGTGCCAGTAGAACAGGGGACCAGCCCCAGCATTTT.

This clonotype has a count of ten or more. The V call is TRBV11-2, the J call TRBJ1-2; D is ambiguous. The CDR3 consists of 12 residues. With 5 bases removed from V and 2 bases from J, the gap between germline ends came to 6 bases. Germline V gene data show CDR1 as SGHAT and CDR2 as FQNNGV. This CDR3 is CASSLNNYGYTF. The CDR3 DNA sequence: TGTGCCAGCAGCCTCAACAACTATGGCTACACCTTC. Using reference TRBV11-2 and TRBJ1-2 for the parts outside the CDR3, the full variable domain is EAGVAQSPRYKIIEKRQSVAFWCNPISGHATLYWYQQILGQGPKLLIQFQNNGVVDDSQLPKDRFSAERLKGVDSTLKIQPAKLEDSAVYLCASSLNNYGYTFGSGTRLTVV.

This clonotype came up a few times. Written as DNA, the CDR3 is TGTGCCACCAGCGCGAACTGGGTTACTGAAGCTTTCTTT. Amino acids: CATSANWVTEAFF. The genes are TRBV15 and TRBJ1-1; no definite D call. Germline V gene sequence: CDR1 LNHNV, CDR2 YYDKDF (reference sequence). CDR3 length equals 13 residues. V was pared by 5 bases and J by 5 bases, with 12 bases between.

This clonotype was seen ten or more times. The chain employs TRBV11-2 and TRBJ2-3, with D possibly being TRBD2 (5 bases). The germline V and J ends were trimmed by 1 base and 10 bases, with 12 bases remaining between them. In germline, CDR1 is SGHAT, CDR2 FQNNGV. The CDR3 length is 13 residues. The CDR3, as DNA: TGTGCCAGCAGCTTAGGAGGGTTGACGTCGCAGTATTTT. Translation: CASSLGGLTSQYF.